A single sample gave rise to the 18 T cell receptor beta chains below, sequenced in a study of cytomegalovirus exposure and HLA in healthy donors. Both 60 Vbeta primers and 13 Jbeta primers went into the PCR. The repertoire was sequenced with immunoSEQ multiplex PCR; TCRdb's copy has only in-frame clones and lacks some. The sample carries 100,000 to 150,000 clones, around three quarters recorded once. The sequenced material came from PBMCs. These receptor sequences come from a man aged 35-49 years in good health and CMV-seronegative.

As DNA, the CDR3 is TGTGCCAGCTCTCCGGGACAGATGAATTCACCCCTCCACTTT. Translating gives CASSPGQMNSPLHF. The chain recombines TRBV18 with TRBJ1-6; 7 nucleotides agree with TRBD1. CDR1 is KGHSH and CDR2 is LQKENI in the germline V gene. Unmatched junction bases numbered 6, after V lost 6 bases and J lost 7 bases. The CDR3 sequence is 14 residues long.

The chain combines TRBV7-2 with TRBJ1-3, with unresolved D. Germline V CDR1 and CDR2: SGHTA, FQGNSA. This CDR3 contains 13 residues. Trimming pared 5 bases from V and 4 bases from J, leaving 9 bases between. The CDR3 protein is CASSPQAGNTIYF. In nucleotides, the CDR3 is TGTGCCAGCAGCCCCCAAGCAGGAAACACCATATATTTT.

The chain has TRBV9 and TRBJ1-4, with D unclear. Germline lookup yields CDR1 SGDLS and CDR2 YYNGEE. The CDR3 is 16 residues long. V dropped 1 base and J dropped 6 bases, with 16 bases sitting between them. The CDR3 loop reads CASSVNTRGPDEKLFF. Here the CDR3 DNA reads TGTGCCAGCAGCGTAAATACACGGGGTCCAGATGAAAAACTGTTTTTT.

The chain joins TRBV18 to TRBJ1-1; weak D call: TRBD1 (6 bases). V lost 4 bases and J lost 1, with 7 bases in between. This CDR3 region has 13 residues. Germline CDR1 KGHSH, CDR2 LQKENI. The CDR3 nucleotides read TGTGCCAGCTCACGGACAGAGAACACTGAAGCTTTCTTT. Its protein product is CASSRTENTEAFF.

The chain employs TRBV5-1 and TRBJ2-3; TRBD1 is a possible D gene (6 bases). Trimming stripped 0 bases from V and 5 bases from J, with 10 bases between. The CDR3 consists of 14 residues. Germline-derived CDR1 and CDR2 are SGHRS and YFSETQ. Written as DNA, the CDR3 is TGCGCCAGCAGCTTGGACAGGGTTAAAGATACGCAGTATTTT. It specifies CASSLDRVKDTQYF.

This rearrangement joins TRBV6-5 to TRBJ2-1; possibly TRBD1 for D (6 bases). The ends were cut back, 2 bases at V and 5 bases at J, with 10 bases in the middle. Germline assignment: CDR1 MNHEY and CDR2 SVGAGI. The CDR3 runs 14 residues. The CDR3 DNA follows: TGTGCCAGCAGTTACCCAGGGACAAACAATGAGCAGTTCTTC. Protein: CASSYPGTNNEQFF.

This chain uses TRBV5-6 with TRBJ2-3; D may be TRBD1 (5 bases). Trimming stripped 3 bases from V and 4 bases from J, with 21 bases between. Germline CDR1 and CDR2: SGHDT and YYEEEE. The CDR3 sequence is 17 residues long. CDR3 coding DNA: TGTGCCAGCAGCTGGAAAATACAGGCCCCGGGTGCAGATACGCAGTATTTT. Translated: CASSWKIQAPGADTQYF.

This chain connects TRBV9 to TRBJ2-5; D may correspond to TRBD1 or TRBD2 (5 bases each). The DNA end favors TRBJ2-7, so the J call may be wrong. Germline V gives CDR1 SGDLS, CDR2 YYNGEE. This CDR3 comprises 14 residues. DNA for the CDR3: TGTGCCAGCAGTGCCGGGACGGCGGACTACGAGCAGTACTTC. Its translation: CASSAGTADYEQYF.

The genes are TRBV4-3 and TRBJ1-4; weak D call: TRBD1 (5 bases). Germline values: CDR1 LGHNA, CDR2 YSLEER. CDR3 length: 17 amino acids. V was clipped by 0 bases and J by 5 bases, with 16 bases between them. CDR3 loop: CASSQEASSGLNEKLFF. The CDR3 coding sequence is TGCGCCAGCAGCCAAGAAGCATCGTCGGGACTGAATGAAAAACTGTTTTTT.

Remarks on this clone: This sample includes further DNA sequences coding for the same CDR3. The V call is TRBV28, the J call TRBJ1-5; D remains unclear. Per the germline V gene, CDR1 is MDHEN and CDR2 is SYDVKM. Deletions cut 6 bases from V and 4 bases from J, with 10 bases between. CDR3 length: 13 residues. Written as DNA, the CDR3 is TGTGCCAGCAGGCCGTACACAAATCAGCCCCAGCATTTT. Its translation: CASRPYTNQPQHF.

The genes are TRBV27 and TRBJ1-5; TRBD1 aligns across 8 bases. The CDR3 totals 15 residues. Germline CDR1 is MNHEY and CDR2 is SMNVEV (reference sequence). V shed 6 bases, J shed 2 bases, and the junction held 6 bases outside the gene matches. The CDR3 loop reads CASRNRTGRNQPQHF. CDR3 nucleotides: TGTGCCAGCAGAAACCGGACAGGGCGCAATCAGCCCCAGCATTTT.

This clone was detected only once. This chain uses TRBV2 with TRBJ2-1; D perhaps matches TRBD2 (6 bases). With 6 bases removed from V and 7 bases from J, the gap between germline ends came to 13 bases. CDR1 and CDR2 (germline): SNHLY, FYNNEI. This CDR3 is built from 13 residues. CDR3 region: CASRISGVNEQFF. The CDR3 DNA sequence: TGTGCCAGCAGAATATCGGGGGTAAATGAGCAGTTCTTC.

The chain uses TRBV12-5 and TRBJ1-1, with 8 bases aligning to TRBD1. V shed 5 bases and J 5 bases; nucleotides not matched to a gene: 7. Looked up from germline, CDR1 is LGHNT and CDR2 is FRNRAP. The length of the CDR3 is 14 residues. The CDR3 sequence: CASGHRGLSTEAFF. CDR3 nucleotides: TGTGCTAGTGGTCACAGGGGGTTAAGTACTGAAGCTTTCTTT.

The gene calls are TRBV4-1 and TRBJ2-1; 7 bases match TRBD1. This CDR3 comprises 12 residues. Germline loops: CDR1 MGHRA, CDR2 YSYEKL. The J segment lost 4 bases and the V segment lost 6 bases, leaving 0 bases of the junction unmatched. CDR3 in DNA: TGCGCCAGCAGGGACAGGTACAATGAGCAGTTCTTC. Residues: CASRDRYNEQFF.

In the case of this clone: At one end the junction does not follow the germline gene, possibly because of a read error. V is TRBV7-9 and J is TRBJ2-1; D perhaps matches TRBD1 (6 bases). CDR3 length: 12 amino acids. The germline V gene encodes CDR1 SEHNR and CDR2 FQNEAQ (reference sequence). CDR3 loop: CSSSVQGNEQFF. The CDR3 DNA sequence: TGTTCCAGCAGCGTACAGGGTAATGAGCAGTTCTTC.

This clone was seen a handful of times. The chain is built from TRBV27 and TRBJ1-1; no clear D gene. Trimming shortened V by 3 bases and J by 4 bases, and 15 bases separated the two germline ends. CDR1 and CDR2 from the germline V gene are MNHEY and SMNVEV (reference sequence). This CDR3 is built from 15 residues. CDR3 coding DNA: TGTGCCAGCAGTTTGGCGGCCTCGTGGTTCACTGAAGCTTTCTTT. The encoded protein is CASSLAASWFTEAFF.

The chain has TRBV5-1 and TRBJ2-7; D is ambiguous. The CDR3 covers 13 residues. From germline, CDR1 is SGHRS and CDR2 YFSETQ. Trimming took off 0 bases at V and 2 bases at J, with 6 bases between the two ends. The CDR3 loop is CASSLALAYEQYF. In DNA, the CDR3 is TGCGCCAGCAGCTTGGCTTTAGCCTACGAGCAGTACTTC.

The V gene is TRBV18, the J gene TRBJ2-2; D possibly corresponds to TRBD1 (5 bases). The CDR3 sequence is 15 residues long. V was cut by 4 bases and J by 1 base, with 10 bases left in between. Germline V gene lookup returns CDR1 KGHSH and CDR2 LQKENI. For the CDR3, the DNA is TGTGCCAGCTCACGAACCCAGGGGAACACCGGGGAGCTGTTTTTT. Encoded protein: CASSRTQGNTGELFF.